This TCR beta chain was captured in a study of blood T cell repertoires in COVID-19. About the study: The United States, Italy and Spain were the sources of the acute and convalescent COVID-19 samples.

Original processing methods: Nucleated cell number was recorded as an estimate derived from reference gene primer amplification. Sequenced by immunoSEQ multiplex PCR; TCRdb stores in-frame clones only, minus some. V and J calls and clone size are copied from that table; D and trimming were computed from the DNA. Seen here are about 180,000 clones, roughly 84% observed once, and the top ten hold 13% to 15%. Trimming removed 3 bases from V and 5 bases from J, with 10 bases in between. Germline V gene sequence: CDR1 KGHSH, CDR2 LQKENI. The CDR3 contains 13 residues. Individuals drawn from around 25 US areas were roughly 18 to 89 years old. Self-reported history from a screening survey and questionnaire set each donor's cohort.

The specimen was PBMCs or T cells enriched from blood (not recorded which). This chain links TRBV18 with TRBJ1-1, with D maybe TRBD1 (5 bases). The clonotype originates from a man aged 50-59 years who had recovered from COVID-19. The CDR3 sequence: CASSPQGWTEAFF. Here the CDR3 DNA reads TGTGCCAGCTCACCTCAGGGTTGGACTGAAGCTTTCTTT.